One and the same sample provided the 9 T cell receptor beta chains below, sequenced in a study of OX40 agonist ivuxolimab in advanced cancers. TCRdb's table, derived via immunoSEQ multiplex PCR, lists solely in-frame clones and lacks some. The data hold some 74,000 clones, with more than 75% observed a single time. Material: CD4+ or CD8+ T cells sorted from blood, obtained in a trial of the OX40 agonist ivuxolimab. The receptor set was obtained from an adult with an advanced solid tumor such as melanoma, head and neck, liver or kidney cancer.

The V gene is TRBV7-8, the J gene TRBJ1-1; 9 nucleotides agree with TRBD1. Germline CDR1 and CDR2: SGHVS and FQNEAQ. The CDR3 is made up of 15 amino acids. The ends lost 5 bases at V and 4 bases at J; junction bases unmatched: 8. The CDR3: CASSTGTGLITEAFF. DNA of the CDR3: TGTGCCAGCAGCACCGGGACAGGGCTGATCACTGAAGCTTTCTTT.

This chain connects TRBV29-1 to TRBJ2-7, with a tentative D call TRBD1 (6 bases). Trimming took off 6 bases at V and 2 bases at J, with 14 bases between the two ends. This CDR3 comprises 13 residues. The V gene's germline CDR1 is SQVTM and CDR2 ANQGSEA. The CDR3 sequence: CSVRTDGTYEQYF. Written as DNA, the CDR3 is TGCAGCGTACGGACAGACGGTACCTACGAGCAGTACTTC.

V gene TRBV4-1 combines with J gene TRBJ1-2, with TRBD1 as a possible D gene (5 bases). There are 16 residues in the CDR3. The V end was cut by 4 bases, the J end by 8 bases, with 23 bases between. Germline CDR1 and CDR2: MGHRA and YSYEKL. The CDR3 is CASSLPGAGRPGGYTF. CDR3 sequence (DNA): TGCGCCAGCAGCCTCCCCGGGGCAGGTCGGCCGGGAGGCTACACCTTC.

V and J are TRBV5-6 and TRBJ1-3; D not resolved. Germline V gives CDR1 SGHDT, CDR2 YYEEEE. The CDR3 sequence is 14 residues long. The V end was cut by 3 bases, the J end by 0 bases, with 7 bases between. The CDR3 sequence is CASSSDGSGNTIYF. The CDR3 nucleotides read TGTGCCAGCAGCTCGGACGGCTCTGGAAACACCATATATTTT.

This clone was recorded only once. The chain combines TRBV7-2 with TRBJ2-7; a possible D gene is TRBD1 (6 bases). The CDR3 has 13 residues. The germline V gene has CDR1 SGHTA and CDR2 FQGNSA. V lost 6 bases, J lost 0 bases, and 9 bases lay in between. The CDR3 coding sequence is TGTGCCAGCAGAGACAGGAGCTCCTACGAGCAGTACTTC. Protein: CASRDRSSYEQYF.

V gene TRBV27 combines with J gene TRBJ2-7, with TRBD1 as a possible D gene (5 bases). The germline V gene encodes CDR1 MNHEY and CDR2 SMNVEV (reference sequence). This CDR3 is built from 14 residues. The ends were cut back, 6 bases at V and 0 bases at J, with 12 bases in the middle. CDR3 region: CASRGRVDSYEQYF. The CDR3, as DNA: TGTGCCAGCAGGGGCAGGGTCGACTCCTACGAGCAGTACTTC.

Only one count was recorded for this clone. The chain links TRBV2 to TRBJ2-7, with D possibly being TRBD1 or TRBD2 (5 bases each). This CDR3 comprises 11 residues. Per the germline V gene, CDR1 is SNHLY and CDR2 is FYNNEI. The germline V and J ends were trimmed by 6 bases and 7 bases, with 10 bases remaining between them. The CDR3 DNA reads TGTGCCAGCAGGGACTGGGGGGAGCAGTACTTC. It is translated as CASRDWGEQYF.

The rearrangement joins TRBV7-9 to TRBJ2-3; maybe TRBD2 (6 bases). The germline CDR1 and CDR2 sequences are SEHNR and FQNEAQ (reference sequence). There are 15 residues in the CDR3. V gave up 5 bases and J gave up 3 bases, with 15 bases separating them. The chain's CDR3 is CASSPQGGTTDTQYF. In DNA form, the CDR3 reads TGTGCCAGCAGCCCCCAGGGCGGGACGACAGATACGCAGTATTTT.

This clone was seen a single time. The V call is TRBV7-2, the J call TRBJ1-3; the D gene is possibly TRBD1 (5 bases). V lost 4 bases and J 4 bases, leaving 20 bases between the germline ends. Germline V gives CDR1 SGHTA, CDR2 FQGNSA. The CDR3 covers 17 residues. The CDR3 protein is CASSSVGPQVAGNTIYF. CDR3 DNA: TGTGCCAGCAGCTCCGTCGGTCCACAGGTCGCGGGAAACACCATATATTTT.